Listed here is a single TCR beta chain. Its antigen remains unidentified. Per-base qualities were not stored, and no clone one base away is much larger. The identical CDR3 is also encoded by other nucleotide sequences in the sample. The time point label for this specimen denotes: human tissue collected at research (rapid) autopsy. For comparison, three non-HCT patients with other cancers were selected retrospectively, each having at least five GI tract samples and no known GI disease at death. Autopsy tissues, which were obtained after a median post-mortem interval of around 9.9 hours, included GI sites from esophagus to rectum, liver, skin and lymphoid organs including spleen. Autopsy specimens were bisected, with one portion flash-frozen in liquid nitrogen and the remainder formalin-fixed, and GI outer muscle layers were removed. Genomic DNA was extracted from frozen tissues using the Mag-Bind Blood & Tissue DNA HDQ 96 Kit on a Chemagic 360 or the DNeasy Blood & Tissue Kit. Because of concern about red blood cell contamination, extracted DNA was further purified using the Genomic DNA Clean & Concentrator-25 kit.

The library was prepared using the immunoSEQ multiplex PCR assay. Adaptive Biotechnologies performed TCRbeta CDR3 sequencing at survey depth and reported CDR3 sequences, V/J genes, productive frequency, and template counts. Amplification of TCR beta CDR3 regions was performed from genomic DNA rather than from RNA. In the authors' own workflow: Pairwise repertoire overlap between tissues was quantified with Jensen-Shannon divergence, where 1 means complete divergence and 0 identical. Based on pairwise JSD values, tissues were grouped by single-linkage agglomerative hierarchical clustering, and the results were shown as dendrograms. GLIPH2 was run on all patient samples with simulation_depth 1000, kmer_min_depth 3, cdr3_length_cutoff 8, keeping groups with more than two unique CDR3s. A standardized tissue-overlap score was generated by extrapolating Jaccard GLIPH-group overlap across patients to a standard repertoire size of 1000 clones. Associations of diversity with clinical or experimental variables used linear mixed-effect models with tissue fixed effects and individual random effects. TCRdb's version of the immuneACCESS table is confined to in-frame rearrangements and falls short of the full clone set. An unresolved V gene accounts for under half of the shortfall where checked; the remainder is of unknown origin. The DNA gave D and trimming, while V, J and clone size come from that table. The sample table shows more than 6,500 clones, and around 61% are seen once. The ten largest account for under 25% of the sample.

Based on the germline V gene (reference sequence), the CDR1 and CDR2 sequences are LGHDT and YNNKEL. The V and J ends are trimmed by 1 base and 6 bases, leaving 9 bases between them. Reading from cysteine to phenylalanine, the CDR3 counts 13 amino acids. CDR3 DNA only is kept here, 39 bases in frame from base 1. This sample is part of a study of tissue T cells after allogeneic stem cell transplantation (dated by TCRdb to 2021 to 2024). About the full investigation: When multiple samples of a tissue were available, H&E sections were reviewed by a pathologist, and samples with histologically apparent lymphocytes were prioritized for sequencing. TCR beta repertoires were profiled across many tissues obtained from research autopsies of patients with and without GVHD, as well as in mouse models of GVHD. On the human side, the study was prospective and observational, with no blinding or randomization.

Overall study results and their limits: Which tissue TCRs were alloreactive or antigen-specific was not determined in the study, and some of the clones might have been host cells that persisted. A small and clinically heterogeneous patient cohort was studied, and sampling depth was acknowledged as a limitation. Within patients, how anatomically similar tissues were was a major factor shaping TCR repertoire composition, regardless of disease or transplant status. No blood samples were available from the non-GVHD comparator patients. Not many T cell clones showed up in more than one patient, yet clustering based on motifs uncovered repertoire signatures that were shared across patients in a tissue-specific way. Blood and spleen T cells captured only a limited portion of the TCR repertoire detected in tissues, in both patients and mice.

The receptor was isolated from a female donor over 55 with lung cancer. The rearrangement joined TRBV3-1 (or the pseudogene TRBV3-2) to TRBJ1-1; matching of 5 bases hints at TRBD1 as the D gene. Sequenced material: duodenum tissue, taken at autopsy. The base sequence is TGTGCCAGCAGCCAAGGCAGGGCCCCTGAAGCTTTCTTT. Its protein reads: CASSQGRAPEAFF.